The 6 T cell receptor beta chains presented below share a single source sample, sequenced in a study of blood T cell repertoires in COVID-19. Repertoires were generated with immunoSEQ multiplex PCR, while TCRdb's copy carries only in-frame clones and drops some. The sample includes about 75,000 clones, more than 65% seen only once; the top ten take roughly 5.9%. The sequencing sample was made of peripheral blood. These receptor sequences come from a woman over 75 with active or convalescent COVID-19.

This clone was recorded only once. The chain recombines TRBV7-8 with TRBJ2-7; D is possibly TRBD1 (8 bases). Trimming pared 5 bases from V and 1 base from J, leaving 21 bases between. Germline CDR1 and CDR2: SGHVS and FQNEAQ. The CDR3 sequence is 17 residues long. The CDR3 reads CASSRVTTGGASYEQYF. The CDR3 bases are TGTGCCAGCAGCCGAGTCACAACAGGGGGGGCGTCCTACGAGCAGTACTTC.

The chain carries TRBV21-1 and TRBJ2-5; TRBD2 is taken as the D call from the table, unchecked against the DNA. TRBV21-1 is an annotated pseudogene. The CDR3 contains 14 residues. The CDR3 is CASGIAGIQETQYF. The DNA for the CDR3 is TGTGCCAGCGGAATAGCGGGAATCCAAGAGACCCAGTACTTC.

The chain has TRBV19 and TRBJ2-1, with TRBD2 matching 7 bases. Germline CDR1 is LNHDA and CDR2 is SQIVND (reference sequence). The trim removed 7 bases at V and 1 base at J, leaving 10 bases unmatched. The CDR3 covers 16 residues. The CDR3 DNA sequence: TGTGCCAGTAAAAGGTCGTGGGGGGGATCCTACAATGAGCAGTTCTTC. It encodes CASKRSWGGSYNEQFF.

Only a few counts were recorded for this clone. This chain uses TRBV27 with TRBJ1-6; D is perhaps TRBD1 (6 bases). The CDR3 consists of 13 residues. Germline CDR1 is MNHEY and CDR2 is SMNVEV (reference sequence). V was pared by 5 bases and J by 9 bases, with 11 bases between. CDR3 loop: CASSRDMGSPLHF. The CDR3 bases are TGTGCCAGCAGTCGGGACATGGGTTCACCCCTCCACTTT.

The J gene is TRBJ1-2, the V gene TRBV2; 10 positions agree with TRBD1. The CDR3 has 14 residues. V was pared by 6 bases and J by 6 bases, with 7 bases of the junction left unmatched. Germline V gives CDR1 SNHLY, CDR2 FYNNEI. CDR3 protein: CASSAGTGVNGYTF. The CDR3, as DNA: TGTGCCAGCAGCGCCGGGACAGGGGTGAATGGCTACACCTTC. Based on the CDR3 plus reference TRBV2 and TRBJ1-2, the full variable domain is EPEVTQTPSHQVTQMGQEVILRCVPISNHLYFYWYRQILGQKVEFLVSFYNNEISEKSEIFDDQFSVERPDGSNFTLKIRSTKLEDSAMYFCASSAGTGVNGYTFGSGTRLTVV.

V is TRBV30 and J is TRBJ1-5, with TRBD1 as a possible D gene (6 bases). This CDR3 contains 13 residues. Germline V gene sequence: CDR1 GTSNPN, CDR2 SVGIG (reference sequence). Trimming left V 3 bases short and J 7 bases short, with 13 bases between. CDR3 sequence reads: CAWSSQGLQPQHF. In nucleotides, the CDR3 is TGTGCCTGGAGCTCACAGGGCTTGCAGCCCCAGCATTTT. The full variable domain, rest sourced from reference TRBV30 and TRBJ1-5, is SQTIHQWPATLVQPVGSPLSLECTVEGTSNPNLYWYRQAAGRGLQLLFYSVGIGQISSEVPQNLSASRPQDRQFILSSKKLLLSDSGFYLCAWSSQGLQPQHFGDGTRLSIL.